This T cell receptor beta chain is drawn from a study of blood T cell repertoires in COVID-19 (dated by TCRdb to about 2020). Broadly, across the study: Samples covering the acute and convalescent phases of COVID-19 were provided by collaborators in the United States, Italy and Spain. The samples were drawn from the first 160 participants of the ongoing ImmuneRACE study and from 1,200 or so subjects provided by 6 global collaborators. Where HLA class I and class II types were available, the types were taken from metadata supplied by the sample provider, not from assay-based typing. The repertoires were released in a freely available public database meant as a resource for research on the immune response to SARS-CoV-2. The dataset comprised deeply sampled blood TCRbeta repertoires from subjects exposed to, actively infected with, or recovered from COVID-19. The prospective study material was composed of cDNA or gDNA derived from T cells, B-cell-depleted T cells, or PBMCs. The sample metadata nearly always contained a de-identified subject ID, COVID-19 status, age in years and sex.

The investigation overall reported the following: The amount of clinical and demographic metadata varied by source and participant and was provided uncurated.

The CDR3 measures 14 amino acids from cysteine to phenylalanine. Only the CDR3 region is kept as DNA, spanning 42 bases read in frame from base 1. The junction shows trimming of 3 bases on V and 4 bases on J, and the gene matches do not reach 4 bases of it. The germline V gene gives CDR1 as SGHRS and CDR2 as YFSETQ. TCRbeta CDR3 regions were amplified from genomic DNA using the immunoSEQ Assay, a bias-controlled multiplex PCR. In the authors' own workflow: The number of nucleated cells in each sample was estimated by amplification of reference gene primers within the assay. To quantify the absolute abundance of each unique TCRbeta CDR3 rearrangement, sequence reads were collapsed and filtered. For each sample, productive Simpson clonality was calculated by taking the square root of Simpson's diversity index across productive rearrangements. TCRdb re-hosts the immuneACCESS table, in-frame sequences only. Its copies lack some clones; in the studies checked, an unresolved V gene accounts for under half of them, and the cause for the rest is not known. V and J calls and clone size are as listed in that table; D and trimming were resolved from the DNA. This sample gives 90,000 to 120,000 clones in total; 75% to 90% of them show up just once. The top ten clones comprise 20% to 30% of the sample.

Collaborating institutions collected whole blood in K2EDTA tubes following their own protocols. For TCRbeta analysis, collaborators shipped samples in one of three forms: frozen whole blood, isolated PBMCs, or DNA extracted from either of those sample types. As for this clone: Its antigen remains undetermined. No base quality values were provided; no much bigger clone lies one nucleotide off.

The sequence joins TRBV5-1 to TRBJ2-3; TRBD2 aligns with 8 central bases. The TCR sequence derives from a man aged 55 to 70 with acute or convalescent COVID-19. The sequenced sample was peripheral blood. The DNA sequence reads TGCGCCAGCAGCTCGGAGGGACTAGCAGATACGCAGTATTTT. Translated, it reads CASSSEGLADTQYF.